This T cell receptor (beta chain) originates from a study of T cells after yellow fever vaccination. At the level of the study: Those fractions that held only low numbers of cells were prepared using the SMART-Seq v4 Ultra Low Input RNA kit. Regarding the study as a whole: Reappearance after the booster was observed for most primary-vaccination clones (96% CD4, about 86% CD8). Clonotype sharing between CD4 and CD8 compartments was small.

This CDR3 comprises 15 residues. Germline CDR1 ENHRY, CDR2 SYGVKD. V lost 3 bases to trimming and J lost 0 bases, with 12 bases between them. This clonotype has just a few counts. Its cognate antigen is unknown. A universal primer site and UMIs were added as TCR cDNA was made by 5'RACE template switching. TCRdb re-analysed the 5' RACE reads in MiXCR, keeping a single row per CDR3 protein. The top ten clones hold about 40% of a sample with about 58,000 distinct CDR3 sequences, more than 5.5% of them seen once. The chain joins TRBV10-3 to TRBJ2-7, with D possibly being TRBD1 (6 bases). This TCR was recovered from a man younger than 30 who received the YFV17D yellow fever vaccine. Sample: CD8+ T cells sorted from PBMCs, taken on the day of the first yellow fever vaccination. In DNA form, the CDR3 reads TGTGCCATCAGTGATCATGGGACAAGCTCCTACGAGCAGTACGTC. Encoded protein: CAISDHGTSSYEQYV.